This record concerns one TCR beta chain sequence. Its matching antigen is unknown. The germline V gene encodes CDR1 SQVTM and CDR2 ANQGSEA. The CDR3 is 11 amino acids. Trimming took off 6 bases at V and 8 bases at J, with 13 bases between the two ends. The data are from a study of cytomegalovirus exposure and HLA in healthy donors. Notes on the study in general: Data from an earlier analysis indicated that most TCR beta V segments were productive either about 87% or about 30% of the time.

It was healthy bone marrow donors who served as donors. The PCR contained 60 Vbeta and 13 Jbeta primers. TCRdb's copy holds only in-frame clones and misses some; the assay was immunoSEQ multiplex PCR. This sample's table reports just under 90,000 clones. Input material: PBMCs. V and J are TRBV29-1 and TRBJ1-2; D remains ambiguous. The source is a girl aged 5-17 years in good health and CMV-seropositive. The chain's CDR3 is CSVGVGAGYTF. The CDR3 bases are TGCAGCGTCGGTGTCGGAGCCGGCTACACCTTC. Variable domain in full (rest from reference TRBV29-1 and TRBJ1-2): SAVISQKPSRDICQRGTSLTIQCQVDSQVTMMFWYRQQPGQSLTLIATANQGSEATYESGFVIDKFPISRPNLTFSTLTVSNMSPEDSSIYLCSVGVGAGYTFGSGTRLTVV.